Below, 4 T cell receptor beta chains from the same sample are listed, as sequenced in a study of shared clonotypes between healthy human individuals. Clones were read by immunoSEQ multiplex PCR, and TCRdb kept only the in-frame ones, dropping some. Of over a million clones in the sample, 78% were seen once. Sequencing was done on a sample of memory CD4+ T cells from PBMCs. Subset given: CD45RA-negative fraction. Receptor source: a man younger than 35 in good health. Some clones in this sample may be carry-over from other donors' samples.

V gene TRBV28 combines with J gene TRBJ2-7; D is undetermined. The CDR3 runs 11 residues. Germline assignment: CDR1 MDHEN and CDR2 SYDVKM. Trimming pared 6 bases from V and 7 bases from J, leaving 10 bases between. In DNA, the CDR3 is TGTGCCAGCAGACACCGTACAGAGCAGTACTTC. Encoded protein: CASRHRTEQYF.

The V and J genes are TRBV27 and TRBJ2-7; TRBD1 aligns across 9 bases. This CDR3 comprises 18 residues. The J segment lost 2 bases and the V segment lost 3 bases, leaving 14 bases of the junction unmatched. Germline CDR1 MNHEY, CDR2 SMNVEV (reference sequence). The CDR3 nucleotides read TGTGCCAGCAGTTTGACAGTAAGGGGCGGGACAGGGACCTACGAGCAGTACTTC. Its translation: CASSLTVRGGTGTYEQYF.

The chain carries TRBV5-4 and TRBJ2-7; D is perhaps TRBD1 or TRBD2 (6 bases each). The CDR3 runs to 14 residues. With 5 bases removed from V and 6 bases from J, the gap between germline ends came to 18 bases. From germline, CDR1 is SGHNT and CDR2 YYREEE (reference sequence). CDR3 residues: CASSFPGAGIEQYF. The DNA for the CDR3 is TGTGCCAGCAGTTTTCCGGGGGCAGGCATCGAGCAGTACTTC.

The rearrangement uses TRBV7-6 and TRBJ1-1; 7 nucleotides agree with TRBD1. Germline trimming cut 1 base from V and 0 bases from J; bases unmatched to any gene: 8. The CDR3 runs to 17 residues. The germline CDR1 and CDR2 sequences are SGHVS and FNYEAQ. In DNA form, the CDR3 reads TGTGCCAGCAGCTTAGAGGGGGCGAGCATCCTGAACACTGAAGCTTTCTTT. It yields the protein CASSLEGASILNTEAFF.